The clone carrying this T cell receptor beta chain was picked up many times. Its target is unknown. The CDR3 totals 16 residues. The ends lost 2 bases at V and 0 bases at J; junction bases unmatched: 6. CDR1 SGHKS and CDR2 YYEKEE come from the germline V gene (reference sequence). The use of genomic DNA as template underpinned the TCR beta VDJ and CDR3 profiling. Each CDR3 protein is one row after TCRdb ran MiXCR on the reads. The sample carries about 180,000 distinct CDR3 sequences, 40% to 50% recorded once. This entry is derived from a study of CD8+CD57+ T cells in acquired aplastic anemia. About the study: Across the sorted CD4+ and CD8+ cells, DNA amounts averaged approximately 3.1 ug. Mean read depth for CD4+ cells from healthy donors was around 9.9 million. Study-wide findings and caveats: Controls and patients did not differ significantly in CD8+ Simpson's diversity.

The chain has TRBV5-5 and TRBJ2-7; TRBD2 agrees at 9 bases. The source of this sequence is a human donor in good health. Sequencing input: sorted CD4+, CD8+, or CD8+CD57+ T cells (not recorded which) from PBMCs. CDR3 bases: TGTGCCAGCAGCTTTCGCGCTAGCGGGAACTCCTACGAGCAGTACTTC. Residues: CASSFRASGNSYEQYF.